A single TCR beta chain is shown here with its context. The antigen remains unidentified. Time point reported: week 35, safety follow-up. A single vaccine dose contained 300 ug of mutant IDH1 20-mer peptide, and topical imiquimod was used with it. Eight vaccinations were given in weeks 1, 3, 5, 7, 11, 15, 19 and 23. The sample belongs to a study of a mutant IDH1 vaccine in newly diagnosed glioma. Study-wide background: Initiation of the vaccine course occurred 4-6 weeks after radiotherapy alone, or alongside temozolomide cycles.

The protocol was immunoSEQ multiplex PCR, while the TCRdb copy is restricted to in-frame clones and leaves out a portion. The data show about 48,000 clones, roughly three quarters seen once. Germline lookup yields CDR1 MNHEY and CDR2 SVGAGI. Trimming took 5 bases from V and 1 from J, leaving 11 bases between them. The CDR3 totals 14 residues. Sample: PBMCs, taken from a glioma patient whose treatment included an IDH1 peptide vaccine. The source is a man in his forties with glioma. The rearrangement links TRBV6-5 to TRBJ1-2, with D perhaps TRBD1 (5 bases). CDR3: CASSGGTLNYGYTF. DNA of the CDR3: TGTGCCAGCAGTGGCGGGACCCTTAACTATGGCTACACCTTC.